This entry describes one T cell receptor beta chain. The antigen is undetermined. The germline V gene encodes CDR1 MNHNS and CDR2 SASEGT. This CDR3 has 13 amino acids. V lost 10 bases and J lost 3, with 15 bases in between. The sample belongs to a study of cytomegalovirus exposure and HLA in healthy donors. Overall study: A previous analysis identified approximately 120 million unique TCR beta sequences derived from around 200 million T cells.

This PCR relied on a set of 60 Vbeta primers and 13 Jbeta primers. Here immunoSEQ multiplex PCR was the method, and the copy in TCRdb shows in-frame clones only, minus some. The sample holds about 110,000 clones; roughly 68% are singletons and the top ten take roughly 0.9%. Overall study results and limits: After further analysis at a later stage, under 20,000 TCR beta sequences were associated with HLA alleles at 0.05 false discovery rate.

The sequence was collected from a young woman in good health and CMV-seronegative. The specimen was PBMCs. The rearrangement links TRBV6-1 to TRBJ1-2, with D unclear. In DNA form, the CDR3 reads TGTGCCACCTCACTACGGACTGACTATGGCTACACCTTC. Translating gives CATSLRTDYGYTF.